This record covers a single T cell receptor (beta chain). This record belongs to a study of blood T cell repertoires in COVID-19. At the level of the study: Donors in the United States, Italy and Spain gave samples during acute or convalescent COVID-19. T cells, B-cell-depleted T cells, or PBMCs provided the cDNA or gDNA that served as material.

Produced via immunoSEQ multiplex PCR; TCRdb's table is partial and in-frame only. The data contain some 140,000 clones, about 78% of them seen just once; the ten biggest clones take up roughly 11%. The specimen sequenced was peripheral blood. This sequence originates from a man in his sixties who had recovered from COVID-19.

CDR3 nucleotide sequence: TGTGCCAGCTCACCCCGGACTAGCGGGAGAAGTACGCAGTATTTT. Protein: CASSPRTSGRSTQYF. This chain uses TRBV18 with TRBJ2-3; 13 positions match TRBD2. V dropped 3 bases and J dropped 8; count of bases not matched to a gene: 5. This CDR3 region has 15 residues. The germline V gene has CDR1 KGHSH and CDR2 LQKENI.